These 27 T cell receptor beta chains came from one sample sequenced in a study of human thymus T cells. Sequencing used immunoSEQ multiplex PCR; TCRdb keeps in-frame clones, though not all of them. Of 70,000 to 75,000 clones detected, around 95% appear once; the ten largest clones hold 0.03% to 0.035%. Thymus tissue was removed during corrective cardiac surgery. What was sequenced was thymus tissue. The origin of the receptors is a girl under three years old with a congenital heart defect but otherwise immunologically healthy.

The chain joins TRBV28 to TRBJ2-7; D not certain. There are 19 residues in the CDR3. Per germline, CDR1 MDHEN and CDR2 SYDVKM. V was pared by 5 bases and J by 6 bases, with 32 bases between. CDR3 residues: CASSPTPWSASLFRCEQYF. The CDR3 DNA reads as TGTGCCAGCAGTCCTACCCCTTGGTCGGCTTCACTTTTCCGCTGCGAGCAGTACTTC.

J is TRBJ1-2 and V is TRBV10-3; D is unclear. V was trimmed by 8 bases and J by 0 bases, leaving 16 bases between them. The V gene's germline CDR1 is ENHRY and CDR2 SYGVKD. The CDR3 is 15 amino acids. The CDR3 spells CAIPRRTGPNYGYTF. In nucleotides, the CDR3 is TGTGCCATCCCTAGGCGGACGGGTCCTAACTATGGCTACACCTTC.

V is TRBV20-1 and J is TRBJ2-7; D remains ambiguous. V lost 3 bases and J 1 base, leaving 4 bases between the germline ends. This CDR3 is 11 amino acids long. Germline-derived CDR1 and CDR2 are DFQATT and SNEGSKA (reference sequence). In DNA form, the CDR3 reads TGCAGTGCTAGCAGTTCCTACGAGCAGTACTTC. This encodes CSASSSYEQYF.

This clone has only one observation. This sequence joins TRBV7-8 and TRBJ1-5; D remains unclear. Trimming removed 1 base from V and 0 bases from J, with 10 bases in between. CDR3 length equals 16 residues. Germline CDR1 SGHVS, CDR2 FQNEAQ. The CDR3 loop reads CASSLGETYSNQPQHF. The CDR3 DNA is TGTGCCAGCAGCTTAGGGGAGACCTATAGCAATCAGCCCCAGCATTTT.

This chain joins TRBV19 and TRBJ2-7; D is perhaps TRBD1 or TRBD2 (5 bases each). Germline CDR1 reads LNHDA; CDR2 reads SQIVND (reference sequence). The CDR3 spans 13 residues. Trimming left V 3 bases short and J 1 base short, with 7 bases between. This CDR3 reads CASSIWGSYEQYF. The CDR3 DNA reads as TGTGCCAGTAGTATTTGGGGGTCCTACGAGCAGTACTTC. The variable domain in full, with the rest retrieved from reference TRBV19 and TRBJ2-7, is DGGITQSPKYLFRKEGQNVTLSCEQNLNHDAMYWYRQDPGQGLRLIYYSQIVNDFQKGDIAEGYSVSREKKESFPLTVTSAQKNPTAFYLCASSIWGSYEQYFGPGTRLTVT.

The CDR3 DNA reads as TGTGCCAGCTCACGCCCGACAGGGGGCAGAACTGAAGCTTTCTTT. Protein product: CASSRPTGGRTEAFF. This chain links TRBV18 with TRBJ1-1; 10 nucleotides line up with TRBD1. Germline lookup yields CDR1 KGHSH and CDR2 LQKENI. J gave up 5 bases and V 4 bases, and 7 bases lay outside the gene matches. The CDR3 is made up of 15 amino acids.

This chain uses TRBV10-2 with TRBJ2-3, with a possible D match to TRBD1 (5 bases). Germline V lookup: CDR1 WSHSY, CDR2 SAAADI. The CDR3 contains 13 residues. V lost 10 bases and J 4 bases, leaving 15 bases between the germline ends. The CDR3: CATSQAASDTQYF. In DNA, the CDR3 is TGCGCCACCTCACAGGCGGCGTCAGATACGCAGTATTTT.

CDR3 nucleotides: TGTGCCAGCAGCTCCTGGGTCTCACCAGGTGGGGAGACCCAGTACTTC. This translates into CASSSWVSPGGETQYF. The chain couples TRBV7-2 to TRBJ2-5, with D unclear. V was clipped by 4 bases and J by 5 bases, with 20 bases between them. The CDR3 extends over 16 amino acids. Germline V gene data show CDR1 as SGHTA and CDR2 as FQGNSA. Complete variable domain (other parts from reference TRBV7-2 and TRBJ2-5): GAGVSQSPSNKVTEKGKDVELRCDPISGHTALYWYRQSLGQGLEFLIYFQGNSAPDKSGLPSDRFSAERTGGSVSTLTIQRTQQEDSAVYLCASSSWVSPGGETQYFGPGTRLLVL.

The V call is TRBV19, the J call TRBJ1-3, with 7 bases matching TRBD1. The junction had 13 bases not matched to a gene; V was cut back by 5 bases and J by 0 bases. There are 18 residues in the CDR3. Germline V gene data show CDR1 as LNHDA and CDR2 as SQIVND (reference sequence). The CDR3 here is CASSPTTGSASSGNTIYF. CDR3 in DNA: TGTGCCAGTAGTCCAACGACAGGGAGTGCCTCCTCTGGAAACACCATATATTTT.

V gene TRBV19 combines with J gene TRBJ1-5; 7 bases match TRBD1. After removal of 7 bases from V and 4 bases from J, the junction contained 7 bases not matched to a gene. CDR1 is LNHDA, CDR2 SQIVND, per germline (reference sequence). The length of the CDR3 is 14 residues. CDR3 in DNA: TGTGCCAGTACCCGACAGGGCGGGAATCAGCCCCAGCATTTT. Amino acids: CASTRQGGNQPQHF.

The chain links TRBV4-1 to TRBJ2-3; D perhaps matches TRBD1 (5 bases). The CDR3 consists of 17 residues. V lost 0 bases and J lost 2, with 15 bases in between. From germline, CDR1 is MGHRA and CDR2 YSYEKL. The CDR3 bases are TGCGCCAGCAGCCAAGATGGGGCCCTCGGGCCCACAGATACGCAGTATTTT. This sequence encodes CASSQDGALGPTDTQYF.

The chain combines TRBV19 with TRBJ2-3, with D possibly matching TRBD1 (6 bases). The CDR3 sequence is 17 residues long. Trimming pared 6 bases from V and 8 bases from J, leaving 27 bases between. In germline, CDR1 is LNHDA, CDR2 SQIVND (reference sequence). The CDR3 loop is CASSVSSGTNFGTTQYF. In DNA form, the CDR3 reads TGTGCCAGTAGCGTAAGTTCCGGGACAAATTTCGGAACTACGCAGTATTTT.

The sample holds a few counts of this clone. V and J are TRBV5-4 and TRBJ1-2, with TRBD1 matching over 8 bases. Germline V lookup: CDR1 SGHNT, CDR2 YYREEE (reference sequence). The CDR3 covers 12 residues. V trimming: 1 base; J trimming: 8 bases; junction bases outside the gene matches: 1. CDR3 sequence (DNA): TGTGCCAGCAGCTTGTGGGACAGGGGCTACACCTTC. Translating gives CASSLWDRGYTF.

The chain links TRBV14 to TRBJ2-3; D is ambiguous. V shed 4 bases and J shed 2 bases, with 19 bases lying between them. Per germline, CDR1 SGHDN and CDR2 FVKESK. This CDR3 region has 17 residues. CDR3 sequence reads: CASSPRRHLQTTDTQYF. Written as DNA, the CDR3 is TGTGCCAGCAGCCCCAGAAGACACTTACAAACCACAGATACGCAGTATTTT. The whole variable domain, filled in from reference TRBV14 and TRBJ2-3, reads EAGVTQFPSHSVIEKGQTVTLRCDPISGHDNLYWYRRVMGKEIKFLLHFVKESKQDESGMPNNRFLAERTGGTYSTLKVQPAELEDSGVYFCASSPRRHLQTTDTQYFGPGTRLTVL.

The V call is TRBV10-3, the J call TRBJ2-6, with D perhaps matching TRBD1 (5 bases). Trimming removed 2 bases at V and 0 bases at J, with 17 bases between. The length of the CDR3 is 19 residues. The germline CDR1 and CDR2 sequences are ENHRY and SYGVKD. Written as DNA, the CDR3 is TGTGCCATCAGTGAGCCTCAAGGGGAACAGAGCTCTGGGGCCAACGTCCTGACTTTC. Protein: CAISEPQGEQSSGANVLTF.

The chain is built from TRBV28 and TRBJ2-7; tentative D call: TRBD2 (5 bases). Trimming left V 4 bases short and J 0 bases short, with 19 bases between. Germline CDR1 reads MDHEN; CDR2 reads SYDVKM. The CDR3 covers 17 residues. The CDR3 nucleotides read TGTGCCAGCAGTTCCCACTCAGCGGACCGTAGCTCCTACGAGCAGTACTTC. Translation: CASSSHSADRSSYEQYF.

This rearrangement joins TRBV5-6 to TRBJ1-1; D is unresolved. The length of the CDR3 is 13 residues. V was shortened by 0 bases and J by 3 bases, with 6 bases between the two germline ends. Germline V gene lookup returns CDR1 SGHDT and CDR2 YYEEEE. CDR3 bases: TGTGCCAGCAGCTTGGCTTTGTACACTGAAGCTTTCTTT. This encodes CASSLALYTEAFF.

The chain joins TRBV10-3 to TRBJ2-7, with 9 bases aligning to TRBD1. J was trimmed by 1 base and V by 2 bases; bases with no gene match: 6. The CDR3 totals 16 residues. Looked up from germline, CDR1 is ENHRY and CDR2 is SYGVKD. The CDR3 here is CAISEAGQGYSYEQYF. In DNA form, the CDR3 reads TGTGCCATCAGTGAGGCGGGACAGGGATATTCCTACGAGCAGTACTTC.

The chain links TRBV19 to TRBJ2-1; the D gene is possibly TRBD2 (6 bases). This CDR3 is 14 amino acids long. V was shortened by 5 bases and J by 5 bases, with 13 bases between the two germline ends. Germline V CDR1 and CDR2: LNHDA, SQIVND (reference sequence). This CDR3 reads CASSYGSGHNEQFF. In DNA form, the CDR3 reads TGTGCCAGTAGTTACGGTAGCGGCCACAATGAGCAGTTCTTC.

The chain recombines TRBV9 with TRBJ1-2; no clear D. With 0 bases removed from V and 4 bases from J, the gap between germline ends came to 1 base. This CDR3 is 11 amino acids long. Germline CDR1 SGDLS, CDR2 YYNGEE. The CDR3 sequence is CASSVGYGYTF. In DNA form, the CDR3 reads TGTGCCAGCAGCGTAGGCTATGGCTACACCTTC.

The chain employs TRBV5-4 and TRBJ2-7; D is uncertain. Per germline, CDR1 SGHNT and CDR2 YYREEE (reference sequence). Trimming cost V 2 bases and J 3 bases, with 12 bases left between them. There are 14 residues in the CDR3. The CDR3 DNA is TGTGCCAGCAGCTTCTTCGACGGCGGCTACGAGCAGTACTTC. This sequence encodes CASSFFDGGYEQYF.

The V gene is TRBV15, the J gene TRBJ2-1; TRBD1 matches 7 bases. The CDR3 extends over 15 amino acids. Germline V CDR1 and CDR2: LNHNV, YYDKDF (reference sequence). J lost 6 bases, V lost 5 bases, and 10 bases had no gene match. CDR3 amino acids: CATSSTPGQSNEQFF. In DNA form, the CDR3 reads TGTGCCACCAGCTCTACTCCGGGACAGAGCAATGAGCAGTTCTTC.

The chain uses TRBV4-3 and TRBJ2-5; tentative D call: TRBD2 (6 bases). Trimming cost V 0 bases and J 5 bases, with 16 bases left between them. This CDR3 is built from 16 residues. Germline V gene data show CDR1 as LGHNA and CDR2 as YSLEER. The CDR3 coding sequence is TGCGCCAGCAGCCAAGAAGGCCCTGGGGGGTTGGAGACCCAGTACTTC. Translating gives CASSQEGPGGLETQYF.

This clone appeared a single time. This rearrangement joins TRBV19 to TRBJ2-5, with D hard to call. The ends were cut back, 5 bases at V and 1 base at J, with 20 bases in the middle. The CDR3 totals 17 residues. Germline V lookup: CDR1 LNHDA, CDR2 SQIVND (reference sequence). CDR3 protein: CASSPRTVTGFQETQYF. In nucleotides, the CDR3 is TGTGCCAGTAGTCCCCGTACGGTTACCGGGTTCCAAGAGACCCAGTACTTC.

This rearrangement joins TRBV7-2 to TRBJ1-2; D uncertain. The CDR3 extends over 15 amino acids. The V gene lost 5 bases and the J gene lost 2 bases, with 15 bases spanning the gap. Germline V lookup: CDR1 SGHTA, CDR2 FQGNSA. CDR3 bases: TGTGCCAGCAGCCCAGGAGGGCAGGAAAACTATGGCTACACCTTC. The encoded protein is CASSPGGQENYGYTF.

The chain recombines TRBV5-1 with TRBJ1-2; no clear D. The CDR3 loop spans 14 amino acids. The V end was cut by 4 bases, the J end by 2 bases, with 12 bases between. In germline, CDR1 is SGHRS, CDR2 YFSETQ. CDR3 protein: CASSPVWENYGYTF. The CDR3 DNA sequence: TGCGCCAGCAGCCCTGTCTGGGAGAACTATGGCTACACCTTC. Filled out from reference TRBV5-1 and TRBJ1-2, the complete variable domain reads KAGVTQTPRYLIKTRGQQVTLSCSPISGHRSVSWYQQTPGQGLQFLFEYFSETQRNKGNFPGRFSGRQFSNSRSEMNVSTLELGDSALYLCASSPVWENYGYTFGSGTRLTVV.

V is TRBV2 and J is TRBJ2-2, with a possible D match to TRBD2 (7 bases). V lost 1 base to trimming and J lost 5 bases, with 14 bases between them. The V gene's germline CDR1 is SNHLY and CDR2 FYNNEI. The CDR3 has 16 amino acids. The CDR3 sequence: CASSEGSGTRTGELFF. CDR3 nucleotide sequence: TGTGCCAGCAGTGAAGGGAGCGGGACAAGGACCGGGGAGCTGTTTTTT.